Detailed here is one T cell receptor beta chain. Its antigen remains unidentified. V was shortened by 4 bases and J by 0 bases, with 9 bases between the two germline ends. The CDR3 runs 14 residues. CDR1 SQVTM and CDR2 ANQGSEA come from the germline V gene. These data come from a study of cytomegalovirus exposure and HLA in healthy donors. General observations from the study: Researchers reported that a few CMV-associated chains were confirmed in vitro as CMV antigen-specific. A cluster of highly shared sequence variants was likely a sequencing artifact.

Both 60 Vbeta primers and 13 Jbeta primers went into the PCR. Clones were read by immunoSEQ multiplex PCR, and TCRdb kept only the in-frame ones, dropping some. Here the sample spans about 140,000 clones, 55% to 80% being singletons. What was sequenced was PBMCs. This receptor was obtained from a woman between 40 and 50 years old in good health and CMV-seronegative. The chain carries TRBV29-1 and TRBJ2-2; D perhaps matches TRBD1 (5 bases). The DNA of the CDR3 is TGCAGCGTTGGAAGGACAACGAACACCGGGGAGCTGTTTTTT. Amino acid sequence: CSVGRTTNTGELFF.